This T cell receptor (beta chain) was documented in a study of T cell responses to AZD1222 COVID-19 vaccine (dated by TCRdb to about 2021). Background on the whole study: AZD1222 recipients given second doses at about 4 weeks or at about 12 weeks were pooled, since spike-specific TCR depth and breadth were not found to differ between the two schedules. TCR sequencing was performed for roughly 240 trial participants, of whom about 200 were given two doses of AZD1222 and some 25 were given two doses of MenACWY control vaccine. Trial participants were enrolled by age into subgroups of 18-55, 56-69 and 70-plus years, and roughly 150, 30 and 60 TCR-sequenced participants, respectively, were included in these subgroups.

As to this clone: This clone's antigen is unknown. It has no much larger one-base neighbor in the sample; base qualities were not kept.

The CDR3 regions of human TCRbeta chains were subjected to immunosequencing. In the paper's pipeline: Repertoire TCRs were checked for matches against a reference library of SARS-CoV-2-specific TCRs that had been generated using the MIRA antigen-specificity platform. Breadth meant the fraction of unique TCRs that were SARS-CoV-2-associated, whereas depth meant the fraction of total T cells that were SARS-CoV-2-associated. Using the MIRA data, every spike-specific TCR was mapped to the spike region that the TCR reacted to and assigned to either a CD4 or a CD8 class. Log10-transformed breadth and depth values were compared by one-way ANOVA with Sidak's multiple comparisons tests. Entries here come from immuneACCESS through TCRdb and include only in-frame sequences with V and J called. Some clones fail to appear in such tables; in the studies checked, an unresolved V gene covers under half of the shortfall, and the cause of the remainder is unknown. That table is the source of V, J and clone size, and D and trimming were worked out from the DNA. This sample gives about 100,000 clones in total; roughly 91% of them show up just once. 1.5% to 2% of the sample belongs to the ten largest clones.

The CDR3 has 13 amino acids, counting the end cysteine and phenylalanine. Solely the CDR3 DNA is kept, with 39 bases framed from the first base. Trimming costs V 0 bases and J 6 bases, and their ends lie 10 bases apart. The germline V gene sets CDR1 to SGHDT and CDR2 to YYEEEE. Read against the paper, the sample's time point label means: baseline before first vaccination. Vaccinee samples came from UK trials COV001 and COV002, including a single-blind randomized controlled phase 2/3 trial of AZD1222 (ChAdOx1 nCoV-19) in healthy adults. For TCRbeta chain sequencing, PBMC samples were collected from trial participants at day 0 and at day 28 after the second dose. On the study overall, not on this receptor specifically: Epitopes outside the regions mutated in the B.1.351 and B.1.1.7 variants were reportedly recognized by nearly half of the unique spike-specific TCRs. After two AZD1222 doses, both the breadth and the depth of spike-specific TCRs were significantly higher than at day 0 and than in MenACWY recipients. The whole spike protein was spanned by vaccine-associated CD4 TCRs, and dominant responses were seen in regions 160-218 and 743-854. The 56-69-year group was small, and its depth increase did not reach significance, likely because of low power. Because no day 14 peak-response samples were available, the repertoires could be characterized only after the peak T cell response. Most participants were white British and females outnumbered males, and the authors suggested that clonal diversity may have been underestimated. Conclusions about previously exposed vaccinees are limited because only six or seven AZD1222 recipients were SARS-CoV-2 seropositive at baseline.

In this chain, TRBV5-6 is recombined with TRBJ2-7; possibly the D gene is TRBD2, per 5 matching bases. This sequence originates from an adult in good health. The source material was peripheral blood, sampled on day 0 of AZD1222 vaccination. DNA sequence: TGTGCCAGCAGCTTGGCCGTTGGGAGCGAGCAGTACTTC. Translated, this is CASSLAVGSEQYF.